This T cell receptor beta chain was obtained from a study of T cells in Graves' hyperthyroidism and ophthalmopathy. This clonotype was counted only a few times. The V gene's germline CDR1 is DFQATT and CDR2 SNEGSKA (reference sequence). V trimming: 6 bases; J trimming: 3 bases; junction bases outside the gene matches: 15. This CDR3 is built from 16 residues. RNA transcripts served as the template for amplifying TCR beta CDR3 regions. Initially, a first-round RT-PCR of the TCR CDR3 employed the HTBI primer set. MiXCR was run by TCRdb on the multiplex PCR reads, yielding one entry per CDR3 protein. This table has around 540,000 distinct CDR3 sequences, about 45% appearing once.

This clonotype was sampled from a woman aged 18-29 years with Graves' hyperthyroidism. The V gene is TRBV20-1, the J gene TRBJ2-7, with 9 positions matching TRBD2. Specimen: peripheral blood or thyroid tissue (not recorded which). The CDR3 loop reads CSAPGLANEGVYEQYF. As DNA, the CDR3 is TGCAGTGCCCCCGGACTAGCGAACGAAGGGGTCTACGAGCAGTACTTC.